This passage covers 16 T cell receptor beta chains from one sample sequenced in a study of regulatory T cells in long-lasting Graves disease listed by TCRdb under 2021. To prepare the library, multiplex PCR was applied. Sequencer: Illumina HiSeq 4000. To build TCR beta libraries, CDR3 regions were amplified by Arm-PCR using iRepertoire HTBI primers. TCRdb's own reprocessing of the public reads used fastp at Q25 and MiXCR and kept productive beta chains. Merged by CDR3 protein, the rows form single entries marked with the most common genes and DNA. In this sample the table shows approximately 540,000 distinct CDR3 sequences, about 11% of which occur a single time. The leading ten clones occupy roughly 8.2% of the sample. Per the publication, the time point label means: newly diagnosed GD, antithyroid drugs for less than 3 months. For both TCR sequencing and RNA sequencing, RNA was extracted from PBMCs in TRIzol.

This same sample was also taken into another study, of T cells in Graves' hyperthyroidism and ophthalmopathy.

The starting material was peripheral blood mononuclear cells (PBMCs), obtained at new diagnosis, from a patient treated with antithyroid drugs. Source of these receptors: a woman under 40 with Graves disease. Donor details come from another sample of the same person, matched by shared clones.

The chain combines TRBV27 with TRBJ1-1; D might be TRBD1 (5 bases). The V and J ends lost 5 bases and 3 bases respectively, with 16 bases between them. Germline values: CDR1 MNHEY, CDR2 SMNVEV (reference sequence). The CDR3 covers 15 residues. CDR3 protein: CASSTSGTYDTEAFF. The CDR3 coding sequence is TGTGCCAGCAGTACCTCGGGGACGTACGACACTGAAGCTTTCTTT.

Ten or more counts support this clonotype. The chain joins TRBV10-3 to TRBJ2-7, with D perhaps matching TRBD1 (6 bases). The germline CDR1 and CDR2 sequences are ENHRY and SYGVKD. V lost 10 bases and J 3 bases, leaving 10 bases between the germline ends. The CDR3 is 11 residues long. The CDR3 sequence is CATRDNYEQYF. Here the CDR3 DNA reads TGTGCCACCAGGGACAACTACGAGCAGTACTTC.

As concerns this clonotype: Being one base from a much bigger clone, this may be a read error. The rearrangement joins TRBV18 to TRBJ2-5; 7 positions match TRBD2. The germline CDR1 and CDR2 sequences are KGHSH and LQKENI. The CDR3 is 15 residues long. CDR3 DNA sequence: TGTGCCAGCCCACCTTCGTGGGGGGGTCAAGAGACCCAGTACTTC. This translates into CASPPSWGGQETQYF.

This clonotype showed up many times. The chain combines TRBV28 with TRBJ2-2; possibly TRBD1 for D (5 bases). V lost 5 bases to trimming and J lost 0 bases, with 10 bases between them. The V gene's germline CDR1 is MDHEN and CDR2 SYDVKM. The CDR3 sequence is 15 residues long. DNA of the CDR3: TGTGCCAGCAGTGAAAGGACAACGAACACCGGGGAGCTGTTTTTT. It is translated as CASSERTTNTGELFF.

This clonotype was recorded many times. This sequence joins TRBV18 and TRBJ1-2; D call uncertain. Germline CDR1 and CDR2: KGHSH and LQKENI. The CDR3 runs 13 residues. V lost 2 bases, J lost 8 bases, and 12 bases lay in between. CDR3 coding DNA: TGTGCCAGCTCACCAACAGTCGAAAGGGGCTACACCTTC. Translating gives CASSPTVERGYTF.

There are many counts of this clonotype. V is TRBV6-1 and J is TRBJ1-2; D is perhaps TRBD1 (5 bases). Deletions cut 6 bases from V and 8 bases from J, with 19 bases between. The germline V gene has CDR1 MNHNS and CDR2 SASEGT. This CDR3 has 14 residues. The DNA of the CDR3 is TGTGCCAGCAGGGAGATACTGGGACCGAAAGGCTACACCTTC. This sequence encodes CASREILGPKGYTF.

This clonotype has more than one count but fewer than ten. This chain links TRBV18 with TRBJ2-3, with D perhaps matching TRBD1 (5 bases). V was shortened by 4 bases and J by 4 bases, with 9 bases between the two germline ends. This CDR3 is built from 13 residues. Germline lookup yields CDR1 KGHSH and CDR2 LQKENI. The CDR3 DNA sequence: TGTGCCAGCTCACAAACGACAGCAGATACGCAGTATTTT. This codes for CASSQTTADTQYF.

This clonotype was found many times. This chain joins TRBV3-1 and TRBJ1-3, with TRBD1 as a possible D gene (5 bases). Germline V gene lookup returns CDR1 LGHDT and CDR2 YNNKEL (reference sequence). The CDR3 has 17 amino acids. The germline V and J ends were trimmed by 1 base and 0 bases, with 13 bases remaining between them. The CDR3 DNA sequence: TGTGCCAGCAGCCAAGGTCTTGGACAACTCTCTGGAAACACCATATATTTT. This codes for CASSQGLGQLSGNTIYF.

This clonotype was seen repeatedly, ten times or more. The chain couples TRBV28 to TRBJ2-1; 13 bases fit TRBD2. Per the germline V gene, CDR1 is MDHEN and CDR2 is SYDVKM. This CDR3 contains 16 residues. The V and J ends lost 6 bases and 8 bases, in that order; junction bases with no gene match: 10. In DNA, the CDR3 is TGTGCCAGCAGCAGATGGACTAGCGGGAGTCAGTATGAGCAGTTCTTC. Its protein is CASSRWTSGSQYEQFF.

This clonotype has ten or more counts. This chain links TRBV18 with TRBJ1-4; D is possibly TRBD1 (5 bases). V dropped 3 bases and J dropped 8 bases, with 13 bases sitting between them. The CDR3 has 14 residues. Per the germline V gene, CDR1 is KGHSH and CDR2 is LQKENI. CDR3 nucleotides: TGTGCCAGCTCACCGGAACCGGGGGTGGAAAAACTGTTTTTT. Protein sequence: CASSPEPGVEKLFF.

This clonotype was recorded at least ten times. V gene TRBV6-1 combines with J gene TRBJ1-5; D remains unclear. Germline values: CDR1 MNHNS, CDR2 SASEGT. The CDR3 spans 15 residues. V gave up 10 bases and J gave up 0 bases, with 16 bases separating them. As DNA, the CDR3 is TGTGCCACTCGACTAGTGGCCTATAGCAATCAGCCCCAGCATTTT. It encodes CATRLVAYSNQPQHF.

The table lists this clonotype with many counts. V and J are TRBV3-1 and TRBJ2-5; TRBD2 aligns across 10 bases. Germline V gene lookup returns CDR1 LGHDT and CDR2 YNNKEL (reference sequence). This CDR3 has 17 amino acids. V shed 3 bases, J shed 2 bases, and the junction held 9 bases outside the gene matches. The CDR3 coding sequence is TGTGCCAGCAGCCATCCGGGACTAGCGAGAGGTCAAGAGACCCAGTACTTC. This sequence encodes CASSHPGLARGQETQYF.

This clonotype occurred a few times. The gene calls are TRBV9 and TRBJ2-7, with 10 bases aligning to TRBD2. This CDR3 is built from 15 residues. Germline V gene lookup returns CDR1 SGDLS and CDR2 YYNGEE. Trimming took 0 bases from V and 5 from J; bases not matched to a gene: 5. This chain's CDR3 is CASSVATSGDHEQYF. Written as DNA, the CDR3 is TGTGCCAGCAGCGTAGCCACTAGCGGGGATCACGAGCAGTACTTC.

This clonotype was observed many times. The V gene is TRBV12-3 or TRBV12-4, the J gene TRBJ1-2, with D perhaps TRBD1 (5 bases). V shed 6 bases and J shed 4 bases, with 15 bases lying between them. The CDR3 has 14 amino acids. The CDR3, as DNA: TGTGCCAGCAGCCCGGGAGGGACTGCCTATGGCTACACCTTC. This gives the protein CASSPGGTAYGYTF.

The rearrangement uses TRBV20-1 and TRBJ1-2; 7 bases align to TRBD1. Germline V lookup: CDR1 DFQATT, CDR2 SNEGSKA (reference sequence). The trim removed 6 bases at V and 8 bases at J, leaving 18 bases unmatched. This CDR3 contains 15 residues. The CDR3 DNA sequence: TGCAGTGCCACTAGACAGGGCCGGACCGTCGGCGGCTACACCTTC. It is translated as CSATRQGRTVGGYTF.

This clonotype was observed at least ten times. The gene calls are TRBV30 and TRBJ2-3; TRBD1 agrees at 9 bases. Germline-derived CDR1 and CDR2 are GTSNPN and SVGIG (reference sequence). This CDR3 is built from 15 residues. Trimming at V came to 4 bases and at J to 0 bases, leaving 5 bases not matched to a gene. The DNA of the CDR3 is TGTGCCTGGACTCAAGGGACAGGGAGCACAGATACGCAGTATTTT. As protein: CAWTQGTGSTDTQYF.